The 22 T cell receptor beta chains in this list originate from one sample, sequenced in a study of T cells in Graves' hyperthyroidism and ophthalmopathy. From RNA transcripts, TCR beta CDR3 regions were amplified. In the first-round RT-PCR of the TCR CDR3, the HTBI primer set was used. TCRdb reprocessed the multiplex PCR reads via MiXCR and lists one record per CDR3 protein. The sample yields hundreds of thousands of distinct CDR3 sequences, over 35% seen once. Specimen: blood. These receptors originate from a man aged 18 to 30 with Graves' hyperthyroidism.

The chain recombines TRBV9 with TRBJ1-2; TRBD1 matches at 7 bases. The germline gives CDR1 SGDLS, CDR2 YYNGEE. With 2 bases clipped from V and 4 bases from J, the junction kept 5 bases outside the gene matches. The CDR3 is 14 amino acids. The CDR3 coding sequence is TGTGCCAGCAGCGTCGGGACAGCGATCTATGGCTACACCTTC. This codes for CASSVGTAIYGYTF.

This clonotype was counted between two and nine times. The rearrangement links TRBV7-3 to TRBJ2-2; perhaps TRBD1 as D (5 bases). Trimming removed 5 bases from V and 3 bases from J, with 10 bases in between. Germline CDR1 SGHTA, CDR2 FQGTGA. CDR3 length: 14 amino acids. CDR3 region: CASSRRRDTGELFF. CDR3 nucleotide sequence: TGTGCCAGCAGCCGTCGCAGGGACACCGGGGAGCTGTTTTTT.

This chain links TRBV9 with TRBJ1-6; TRBD1 aligns across 11 bases. The CDR3 spans 16 residues. Germline V lookup: CDR1 SGDLS, CDR2 YYNGEE. V trimming: 3 bases; J trimming: 5 bases; junction bases outside the gene matches: 4. DNA of the CDR3: TGTGCCAGCAGCGCAGGACAGGGGGCTAATAATTCACCCCTCCACTTT. Protein sequence: CASSAGQGANNSPLHF. The complete variable domain, with remaining parts taken from reference TRBV9 and TRBJ1-6, reads DSGVTQTPKHLITATGQRVTLRCSPRSGDLSVYWYQQSLDQGLQFLIQYYNGEERAKGNILERFSAQQFPDLHSELNLSSLELGDSALYFCASSAGQGANNSPLHFGNGTRLTVT.

DNA of the CDR3: TGTGCCACTGCTCCGGGACAGGGTTTCTATAATTCACCCCTCCACTTT. This gives the protein CATAPGQGFYNSPLHF. The chain carries TRBV19 and TRBJ1-6; TRBD1 matches at 9 bases. The V segment lost 10 bases and the J segment 3 bases; nucleotides outside the gene matches: 10. The CDR3 extends over 16 amino acids. The germline V gene encodes CDR1 LNHDA and CDR2 SQIVND (reference sequence).

The chain uses TRBV7-2 and TRBJ2-7, with TRBD2 matching 14 bases. Trimming at V came to 4 bases and at J to 2 bases, leaving 7 bases not matched to a gene. CDR3 length equals 17 residues. The germline V gene has CDR1 SGHTA and CDR2 FQGNSA. CDR3: CASSWGGLAGEAYEQYF. DNA for the CDR3: TGTGCCAGCAGCTGGGGGGGACTAGCGGGAGAGGCCTACGAGCAGTACTTC.

The table lists this clonotype with many counts. The chain couples TRBV25-1 to TRBJ2-7; D may match TRBD1 or TRBD2 (6 bases each). The germline V gene encodes CDR1 MGHDK and CDR2 SYGVNS. The length of the CDR3 is 15 residues. The ends were cut back, 1 base at V and 1 base at J, with 11 bases in the middle. The CDR3 coding sequence is TGTGCCAGCAGTGAATTTGGGGGGCCATCCTACGAGCAGTACTTC. It translates to CASSEFGGPSYEQYF.

The chain carries TRBV25-1 and TRBJ1-6; D gene unclear. There are 16 residues in the CDR3. Trimming cost V 5 bases and J 1 base, with 12 bases left between them. Germline V CDR1 and CDR2: MGHDK, SYGVNS. Written as DNA, the CDR3 is TGTGCCAGCAGTCTTGAGTGGGGTTCCTATAATTCACCCCTCCACTTT. The encoded protein is CASSLEWGSYNSPLHF.

In this sample, this clonotype turned up a few times. The V call is TRBV12-3 or TRBV12-4, the J call TRBJ2-6; D unresolved. CDR3 length: 16 residues. The V end lost 5 bases, the J end lost 2 bases, and 13 bases lay between the germline ends. CDR3 nucleotide sequence: TGTGCCAGCAGTCTCCCCGGTTCTGCTGGGGCCAACGTCCTGACTTTC. This codes for CASSLPGSAGANVLTF.

This clonotype was detected many times. The V gene is TRBV29-1, the J gene TRBJ2-2; D possibly corresponds to TRBD1 (6 bases). This CDR3 comprises 13 residues. The V end was cut by 6 bases, the J end by 1 base, with 9 bases between. The germline CDR1 and CDR2 sequences are SQVTM and ANQGSEA. This CDR3 is CSVKTGNTGELFF. The CDR3 DNA reads as TGCAGCGTGAAGACAGGGAACACCGGGGAGCTGTTTTTT.

This clonotype was seen ten or more times. Compared with germline, one end of the junction differs, possibly owing to a read error. The chain couples TRBV29-1 to TRBJ1-1, with D maybe TRBD1 (6 bases). This CDR3 contains 12 residues. In germline, CDR1 is SQVTM, CDR2 ANQGSEA. The CDR3 region has the DNA TGCAGCGTTGACCTTACAAGGACAGCACGGGACTTT. It yields the protein CSVDLTRTARDF. Full variable domain (outside the CDR3, taken from reference TRBV29-1 and TRBJ1-1): SAVISQKPSRDICQRGTSLTIQCQVDSQVTMMFWYRQQPGQSLTLIATANQGSEATYESGFVIDKFPISRPNLTFSTLTVSNMSPEDSSIYLCSVDLTRTARDFGQGTRLTVV.

The table lists this clonotype with many counts. The rearrangement joins TRBV5-6 to TRBJ1-5; TRBD1 is a possible D gene (5 bases). Germline V gene sequence: CDR1 SGHDT, CDR2 YYEEEE. V gave up 4 bases and J gave up 5 bases, with 10 bases separating them. This CDR3 has 13 amino acids. This chain's CDR3 is CASSDSVHQPQHF. In DNA form, the CDR3 reads TGTGCCAGCAGCGACAGCGTGCATCAGCCCCAGCATTTT. The variable domain in full, with the rest retrieved from reference TRBV5-6 and TRBJ1-5, is DAGVTQSPTHLIKTRGQQVTLRCSPKSGHDTVSWYQQALGQGPQFIFQYYEEEERQRGNFPDRFSGHQFPNYSSELNVNALLLGDSALYLCASSDSVHQPQHFGDGTRLSIL.

Many counts were recorded for this clonotype. The chain uses TRBV6-5 and TRBJ1-5; TRBD1 agrees at 7 bases. This CDR3 is built from 13 residues. Germline V gene sequence: CDR1 MNHEY, CDR2 SVGAGI. V shed 5 bases, J shed 8 bases, and the junction held 6 bases outside the gene matches. CDR3 DNA sequence: TGTGCCAGCAGTAGACAGGGAACGAAGCCCCAGCATTTT. The encoded protein is CASSRQGTKPQHF.

This clonotype was detected a few times. V and J are TRBV20-1 and TRBJ1-5, with 7 positions matching TRBD1. Germline CDR1 DFQATT, CDR2 SNEGSKA (reference sequence). V lost 7 bases, J lost 3 bases, and 12 bases stayed unmatched. This CDR3 comprises 15 residues. The CDR3 loop is CSVGQPGGLNQPQHF. CDR3 coding DNA: TGCAGTGTGGGACAGCCGGGAGGACTCAATCAGCCCCAGCATTTT.

This sequence joins TRBV19 and TRBJ1-1; D remains unclear. The CDR3 length is 15 residues. Germline CDR1 is LNHDA and CDR2 is SQIVND (reference sequence). Deletions cut 5 bases from V and 3 bases from J, with 16 bases between. CDR3 DNA sequence: TGTGCCAGTAGTTTCACCCCGGGAACGTACACTGAAGCTTTCTTT. Protein sequence: CASSFTPGTYTEAFF.

To note about this clonotype: A much bigger clone sits one base away, suggesting this may be a read error. The rearrangement uses TRBV11-1 and TRBJ1-1; TRBD1 agrees at 7 bases. This CDR3 has 15 residues. Germline V gene sequence: CDR1 SGHAT, CDR2 FQDESV (reference sequence). The CDR3 protein is CVSSAPRQGSTEAFF. Written as DNA, the CDR3 is TGTGTCAGCAGCGCCCCCCGACAGGGTAGTACTGAAGCTTTCTTT.

For this clonotype: Compared with germline, one end of the junction differs, possibly owing to a read error. This sequence joins TRBV7-3 and TRBJ2-7; 11 bases are shared with TRBD2. Germline CDR1 SGHTA, CDR2 FQGTGA. CDR3 length equals 16 residues. CDR3: CASSQGASGGPYEQYF. The CDR3 DNA reads as TGCGCCAGCAGCCAAGGAGCTAGCGGGGGGCCCTACGAGCAGTACTTC. Together with reference TRBV7-3 and TRBJ2-7, the CDR3 gives the full variable domain: GAGVSQTPSNKVTEKGKYVELRCDPISGHTALYWYRQSLGQGPEFLIYFQGTGAADDSGLPNDRFFAVRPEGSVSTLKIQRTERGDSAVYLCASSQGASGGPYEQYFGPGTRLTVT.

The rearrangement uses TRBV10-2 and TRBJ2-5; 8 bases map to TRBD1. Germline lookup yields CDR1 WSHSY and CDR2 SAAADI. This CDR3 is built from 17 residues. Unmatched junction bases numbered 13, after V lost 4 bases and J lost 3 bases. This chain's CDR3 is CASSGPHEAGGEETQYF. CDR3 nucleotides: TGCGCCAGCAGTGGCCCACATGAGGCAGGGGGCGAAGAGACCCAGTACTTC.

This clonotype was recorded a few times. The chain carries TRBV7-9 and TRBJ2-7, with a weak D call TRBD1 (6 bases). The CDR3 length is 16 residues. Trimming stripped 5 bases from V and 2 bases from J, with 19 bases between. CDR1 is SEHNR and CDR2 is FQNEAQ in the germline V gene (reference sequence). The chain's CDR3 is CASSHSTGVSAYEQYF. The DNA for the CDR3 is TGTGCCAGCAGCCATTCGACAGGAGTATCTGCCTACGAGCAGTACTTC.

The V and J genes are TRBV7-3 and TRBJ2-7, with D possibly matching TRBD2 (7 bases). Trimming pared 5 bases from V and 6 bases from J, leaving 17 bases between. This CDR3 region has 14 residues. From germline, CDR1 is SGHTA and CDR2 FQGTGA. The CDR3: CASSQERGGGEQYF. The CDR3 DNA follows: TGTGCCAGCAGCCAGGAAAGGGGGGGAGGCGAGCAGTACTTC.

The table lists this clonotype with many counts. V usage is TRBV15 and J usage is TRBJ1-4; 7 positions match TRBD1. Germline V lookup: CDR1 LNHNV, CDR2 YYDKDF (reference sequence). The trim removed 3 bases at V and 0 bases at J, leaving 4 bases unmatched. This CDR3 has 16 residues. The CDR3 DNA reads as TGTGCCACCAGCAGGGGGACAGTAGCAACTAATGAAAAACTGTTTTTT. This encodes CATSRGTVATNEKLFF.

This clonotype was detected a few times. The chain uses TRBV9 and TRBJ2-7; 13 nucleotides match TRBD2. From germline, CDR1 is SGDLS and CDR2 YYNGEE. This CDR3 has 15 amino acids. The V segment lost 4 bases and the J segment 9 bases; nucleotides outside the gene matches: 10. CDR3 in DNA: TGTGCCAGCAGCCCCGGGACTAGCGGGGCAGCGGGGCAGTACTTC. It translates to CASSPGTSGAAGQYF.

This clonotype was recorded many times. This rearrangement joins TRBV24-1 to TRBJ1-5; D is undetermined. The CDR3 length is 16 residues. Trimming stripped 3 bases from V and 4 bases from J, with 15 bases between. Germline V CDR1 and CDR2: KGHDR, SFDVKD. CDR3 sequence (DNA): TGTGCCACCAGTGATGCCGGACGGGAAGGTAATCAGCCCCAGCATTTT. Translating gives CATSDAGREGNQPQHF.